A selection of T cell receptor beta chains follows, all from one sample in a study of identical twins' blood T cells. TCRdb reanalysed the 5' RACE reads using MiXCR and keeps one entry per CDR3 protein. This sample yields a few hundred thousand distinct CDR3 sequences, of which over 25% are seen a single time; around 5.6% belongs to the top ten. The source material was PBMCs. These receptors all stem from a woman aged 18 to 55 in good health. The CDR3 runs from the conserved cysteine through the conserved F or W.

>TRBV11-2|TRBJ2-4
CASQRKNIQYF
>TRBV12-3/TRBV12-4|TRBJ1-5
CASSSDGQGARGQHF
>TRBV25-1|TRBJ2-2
CASSEFRESGTGELFF
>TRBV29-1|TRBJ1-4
CSVVGPRDEKLFF
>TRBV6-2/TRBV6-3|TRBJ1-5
CATRTGVYGQPQHF
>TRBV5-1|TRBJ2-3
CASSWDTPWTDTQYF
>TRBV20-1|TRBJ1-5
CSASSSMPQHF
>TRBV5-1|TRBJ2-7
CASRKDFYEQYF
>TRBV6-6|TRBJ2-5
CASIETTQETQYF
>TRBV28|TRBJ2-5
CASTPRGAETQYF
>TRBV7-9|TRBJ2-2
CANELRGDTGELFF
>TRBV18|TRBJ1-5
CASSSTGTGFNPQHF